This entry lists 14 T cell receptor beta chains sequenced from one sample in a study of control samples from healthy donors and cancer patients. Clones were sequenced by immunoSEQ multiplex PCR, and TCRdb holds only the in-frame ones, with some missing. Found here are about 160,000 clones, 96% of them singletons; the top ten hold approximately 0.97%. Sequences were obtained from blood. The receptors shown here come from a woman in her twenties or thirties in good health.

The chain couples TRBV25-1 to TRBJ1-4; D call uncertain. The length of the CDR3 is 13 residues. CDR1 is MGHDK, CDR2 SYGVNS, per germline. Trimming shortened V by 3 bases and J by 8 bases, and 10 bases separated the two germline ends. The CDR3 DNA is TGTGCCAGCAGTGAGATCAGGAACGAAAAACTGTTTTTT. It is translated as CASSEIRNEKLFF.

As regards this clone: This CDR3 is also generated by other DNA sequences in the sample. The chain is built from TRBV12-3 or TRBV12-4 and TRBJ1-5, with no clear D. This CDR3 is built from 13 residues. V was clipped by 1 base and J by 4 bases, with 5 bases between them. Written as DNA, the CDR3 is TGTGCCAGCAGTTTAGACGGAAATCAGCCCCAGCATTTT. It translates to CASSLDGNQPQHF.

The chain links TRBV4-1 to TRBJ2-1; TRBD2 matches at 7 bases. Germline lookup yields CDR1 MGHRA and CDR2 YSYEKL. Losses at the gene ends were 3 bases for V and 5 bases for J; bases not matched to a gene: 10. The CDR3 spans 16 residues. The CDR3 nucleotides read TGCGCCAGCAGCCAGTTGGGGCGGGAGCGAAACAATGAGCAGTTCTTC. This codes for CASSQLGRERNNEQFF.

The gene calls are TRBV28 and TRBJ1-2; D is undetermined. The V and J ends lost 6 bases and 2 bases respectively, with 13 bases between them. The CDR3 totals 14 residues. CDR1 and CDR2 from the germline V gene are MDHEN and SYDVKM. In nucleotides, the CDR3 is TGTGCCAGCAGCCAATTGACAAACAACTATGGCTACACCTTC. This sequence encodes CASSQLTNNYGYTF.

The chain employs TRBV28 and TRBJ1-5; D gene ambiguous. The CDR3 totals 12 residues. Germline-derived CDR1 and CDR2 are MDHEN and SYDVKM. Trimming stripped 6 bases from V and 3 bases from J, with 6 bases between. The chain's CDR3 is CASSRNNQPQHF. The CDR3 bases are TGTGCCAGCAGCAGGAACAATCAGCCCCAGCATTTT. The full variable domain, its missing parts supplied by reference TRBV28 and TRBJ1-5, is DVKVTQSSRYLVKRTGEKVFLECVQDMDHENMFWYRQDPGLGLRLIYFSYDVKMKEKGDIPEGYSVSREKKERFSLILESASTNQTSMYLCASSRNNQPQHFGDGTRLSIL.

The CDR3 here is CASSPQTGLGSGANVLTF. DNA for the CDR3: TGTGCCAGCTCACCACAAACGGGTTTGGGCTCTGGGGCCAACGTCCTGACTTTC. This chain uses TRBV18 with TRBJ2-6; D is unresolved. The CDR3 covers 18 residues. Germline loops: CDR1 KGHSH, CDR2 LQKENI. Trimming cost V 1 base and J 0 bases, with 13 bases left between them.

J is TRBJ2-7 and V is TRBV11-2; 9 bases are shared with TRBD1. CDR3 length: 18 amino acids. Germline-derived CDR1 and CDR2 are SGHAT and FQNNGV. The J segment lost 4 bases and the V segment lost 0 bases, leaving 13 bases of the junction unmatched. CDR3 coding DNA: TGTGCCAGCAGCTTAGATCTGCGGGGTGACAGGGGGTCGTACGAGCAGTACTTC. It specifies CASSLDLRGDRGSYEQYF.

DNA of the CDR3: TGTGCCAGCAGTTTTTCCGGCGGCCGCACAGATACGCAGTATTTT. Amino acid sequence: CASSFSGGRTDTQYF. This chain joins TRBV28 and TRBJ2-3; D remains unclear. V lost 3 bases and J lost 1, with 11 bases in between. The CDR3 has 15 amino acids. Germline lookup yields CDR1 MDHEN and CDR2 SYDVKM.

V and J are TRBV10-2 and TRBJ1-5; D is undetermined. Germline CDR1 and CDR2: WSHSY and SAAADI. V was cut by 3 bases and J by 4 bases, with 10 bases left in between. The CDR3 is made up of 14 amino acids. CDR3 nucleotides: TGCGCCAGCAGTGACGAGGGAGCGAATCAGCCCCAGCATTTT. Translating it yields CASSDEGANQPQHF.

The V and J genes are TRBV18 and TRBJ1-4; TRBD1 is a possible D gene (5 bases). The CDR3 runs to 13 residues. CDR1 KGHSH and CDR2 LQKENI come from the germline V gene. V was cut by 6 bases and J by 7 bases, with 12 bases left in between. The CDR3 sequence is CASSPGAGEKLFF. CDR3 nucleotides: TGTGCCAGCTCCCCCGGGGCTGGTGAAAAACTGTTTTTT.

V and J are TRBV12-3 or TRBV12-4 and TRBJ2-7; 12 bases line up with TRBD2. This CDR3 comprises 13 residues. V was clipped by 7 bases and J by 6 bases; unmatched bases: 4. The CDR3 nucleotides read TGTGCCAGCAACCTAGCGGGAGGGTCCGAGCAGTACTTC. This codes for CASNLAGGSEQYF.

V usage is TRBV29-1 and J usage is TRBJ2-1; D is unclear. Looked up from germline, CDR1 is SQVTM and CDR2 is ANQGSEA. The CDR3 is made up of 9 amino acids. Trimming took off 5 bases at V and 8 bases at J, with 4 bases between the two ends. The CDR3 nucleotides read TGCAGCGTTTCCTATGAGCAGTTCTTC. The encoded protein is CSVSYEQFF.

This clone was seen just once. The chain combines TRBV23-1 with TRBJ1-3; unclear D gene. TRBV23-1 is designated an ORF whose function remains uncertain. CDR3 length equals 16 residues. The V gene lost 0 bases and the J gene lost 4 bases, with 13 bases spanning the gap. The chain's CDR3 is CASSQSLGDSGNTIYF. In DNA form, the CDR3 reads TGCGCCAGCAGTCAATCGCTTGGGGATAGCGGAAACACCATATATTTT.

The genes are TRBV6-6 and TRBJ2-3; possible D gene TRBD2, 6 bases. Between the trimmed V and J ends, which lost 0 bases and 6 bases, there was a span of 16 bases. Germline CDR1 is MNHNY and CDR2 is SVGAGI (reference sequence). The CDR3 totals 16 residues. The CDR3 loop is CASSYSNSGGLDTQYF. The CDR3 DNA sequence: TGTGCCAGCAGTTACTCTAACTCCGGAGGGCTTGATACGCAGTATTTT.